The 22 T cell receptor beta chains listed next were all sequenced from one sample in a study of OX40 agonist ivuxolimab in advanced cancers. Sequencing was performed with immunoSEQ multiplex PCR; in TCRdb, only in-frame clones are kept and a portion is missing. The data show about 93,000 clones, approximately 94% seen once. Sequenced here: CD4+ or CD8+ T cells sorted from blood, sampled in a trial of the OX40 agonist ivuxolimab. Source of these receptors: an adult with an advanced solid tumor such as melanoma, head and neck, liver or kidney cancer.

J is TRBJ2-1 and V is TRBV5-1; 7 bases fit TRBD2. J was trimmed by 9 bases and V by 4 bases; bases with no gene match: 7. Germline CDR1 SGHRS, CDR2 YFSETQ. The CDR3 is 13 amino acids. The CDR3 DNA reads TGCGCCAGCAGCGGGAGGGCCGAGGTTGAGCAGTTCTTC. Translation: CASSGRAEVEQFF.

This chain uses TRBV9 with TRBJ2-7, with TRBD2 as a possible D gene (5 bases). The V gene's germline CDR1 is SGDLS and CDR2 YYNGEE. The CDR3 has 13 residues. V was trimmed by 3 bases and J by 7 bases, leaving 14 bases between them. The CDR3 DNA reads as TGTGCCAGCAGCGCGACGGACCCGGGGGAGCAGTACTTC. Protein sequence: CASSATDPGEQYF.

The chain employs TRBV19 and TRBJ2-3, with 9 nucleotides matching TRBD2. The CDR3 is 14 amino acids. Germline CDR1 is LNHDA and CDR2 is SQIVND (reference sequence). The ends lost 5 bases at V and 6 bases at J; junction bases unmatched: 6. CDR3 region: CASSGLAGTDTQYF. In nucleotides, the CDR3 is TGTGCCAGTAGTGGTCTAGCGGGGACCGATACGCAGTATTTT. Based on the CDR3 plus reference TRBV19 and TRBJ2-3, the full variable domain is DGGITQSPKYLFRKEGQNVTLSCEQNLNHDAMYWYRQDPGQGLRLIYYSQIVNDFQKGDIAEGYSVSREKKESFPLTVTSAQKNPTAFYLCASSGLAGTDTQYFGPGTRLTVL.

The chain links TRBV4-3 to TRBJ2-5, with D hard to call. The tail of the sequence fits TRBJ2-7 better, so the J call may be wrong. Germline values: CDR1 LGHNA, CDR2 YSLEER. There are 13 residues in the CDR3. CDR3 amino acids: CASSHAGSYEQYF. CDR3 sequence (DNA): TGCGCCAGCAGCCACGCCGGCTCCTACGAGCAGTACTTC.

This rearrangement joins TRBV9 to TRBJ2-6; no clear D gene. Trimming took 3 bases from V and 0 from J, leaving 4 bases between them. Germline CDR1 reads SGDLS; CDR2 reads YYNGEE. This CDR3 region has 14 residues. The CDR3 DNA reads TGTGCCAGCAGCGGGGGCTCTGGGGCCAACGTCCTGACTTTC. This encodes CASSGGSGANVLTF. The full variable domain, completed using reference TRBV9 and TRBJ2-6, is DSGVTQTPKHLITATGQRVTLRCSPRSGDLSVYWYQQSLDQGLQFLIQYYNGEERAKGNILERFSAQQFPDLHSELNLSSLELGDSALYFCASSGGSGANVLTFGAGSRLTVL.

The chain is built from TRBV6-6 and TRBJ1-5; weak D call: TRBD1 (6 bases). This CDR3 region has 15 residues. CDR1 and CDR2 (germline): MNHNY, SVGAGI (reference sequence). Trimming shortened V by 0 bases and J by 7 bases, and 13 bases separated the two germline ends. CDR3 loop: CASSYSVGGGQPQHF. The CDR3 region has the DNA TGTGCCAGCAGTTACTCCGTGGGGGGCGGGCAGCCCCAGCATTTT.

The rearrangement links TRBV27 to TRBJ1-5, with D tentatively TRBD1 (6 bases). V was clipped by 3 bases and J by 8 bases, with 14 bases between them. Germline values: CDR1 MNHEY, CDR2 SMNVEV (reference sequence). This CDR3 has 14 amino acids. This CDR3 reads CASSFLPNREPQHF. Here the CDR3 DNA reads TGTGCCAGCAGTTTTCTTCCGAACAGGGAGCCCCAGCATTTT.

The chain joins TRBV19 to TRBJ1-1; D may be TRBD1 (5 bases). The ends were cut back, 5 bases at V and 1 base at J, with 17 bases in the middle. Germline-derived CDR1 and CDR2 are LNHDA and SQIVND (reference sequence). CDR3 length equals 16 residues. This CDR3 reads CASSFFLTVANTEAFF. The DNA for the CDR3 is TGTGCCAGTAGTTTCTTCCTGACAGTTGCGAACACTGAAGCTTTCTTT.

The chain has TRBV11-2 and TRBJ2-5, with unresolved D. This CDR3 is 15 amino acids long. Trimming removed 1 base at V and 1 base at J, with 10 bases between. CDR1 and CDR2 (germline): SGHAT, FQNNGV. The CDR3 DNA reads as TGTGCCAGCAGCTTAGGCCCGGGTCTCCAAGAGACCCAGTACTTC. Translating gives CASSLGPGLQETQYF.

The rearrangement links TRBV9 to TRBJ1-1; TRBD1 matches at 9 bases. The CDR3 runs 18 residues. Germline V gene data show CDR1 as SGDLS and CDR2 as YYNGEE. With 4 bases clipped from V and 1 base from J, the junction kept 14 bases outside the gene matches. This CDR3 is CASSTRAHPGQGNTEAFF. CDR3 DNA: TGTGCCAGCAGCACCAGGGCTCATCCGGGACAGGGGAACACTGAAGCTTTCTTT.

This sequence joins TRBV27 and TRBJ2-7; D assignment may be TRBD1 or TRBD2 (5 bases each). The germline V and J ends were trimmed by 6 bases and 0 bases, with 15 bases remaining between them. The V gene's germline CDR1 is MNHEY and CDR2 SMNVEV (reference sequence). The CDR3 runs to 15 residues. The DNA for the CDR3 is TGTGCCAGCAGGATGGGACCGACGAGCTCCTACGAGCAGTACTTC. Translating it yields CASRMGPTSSYEQYF.

The chain couples TRBV10-3 to TRBJ2-5, with TRBD2 matching over 10 bases. Per germline, CDR1 ENHRY and CDR2 SYGVKD. The CDR3 is 12 amino acids. The V and J ends lost 8 bases and 5 bases, in that order; junction bases with no gene match: 2. CDR3 amino acids: CAISSGGETQYF. CDR3 nucleotide sequence: TGTGCCATCTCTAGCGGGGGTGAGACCCAGTACTTC.

The V and J genes are TRBV6-5 and TRBJ2-5, with 13 bases aligning to TRBD2. Per the germline V gene, CDR1 is MNHEY and CDR2 is SVGAGI. The CDR3 is 15 amino acids. Unmatched junction bases numbered 1, after V lost 6 bases and J lost 0 bases. Here the CDR3 DNA reads TGTGCCAGCAGGACTAGCGGGGGGTACCAAGAGACCCAGTACTTC. It encodes CASRTSGGYQETQYF.

V is TRBV5-6 and J is TRBJ2-7; D is uncertain. Germline CDR1 is SGHDT and CDR2 is YYEEEE. With 4 bases removed from V and 0 bases from J, the gap between germline ends came to 2 bases. The CDR3 contains 11 residues. The CDR3 region is CASSVSYEQYF. DNA of the CDR3: TGTGCCAGCAGCGTCTCCTACGAGCAGTACTTC.

This chain links TRBV30 with TRBJ1-2; D not resolved. The CDR3 spans 13 residues. The ends were cut back, 0 bases at V and 6 bases at J, with 11 bases in the middle. In germline, CDR1 is GTSNPN, CDR2 SVGIG (reference sequence). CDR3 bases: TGTGCCTGGAGTGTAATCTTAGGTCATGGCTACACCTTC. Translated: CAWSVILGHGYTF.

This clone was detected once. The V and J genes are TRBV7-9 and TRBJ1-2; no reliable D call. The germline gives CDR1 SEHNR, CDR2 FQNEAQ (reference sequence). The CDR3 totals 15 residues. The V and J ends lost 4 bases and 5 bases respectively, with 17 bases between them. The CDR3 DNA reads TGTGCCAGCAGCTATGCCCAAATCGGGGTATATGGCTACACCTTC. Translating it yields CASSYAQIGVYGYTF.

This chain links TRBV19 with TRBJ1-5, with 7 bases that match TRBD1. V was pared by 1 base and J by 0 bases, with 12 bases of the junction left unmatched. The CDR3 length is 19 residues. CDR1 and CDR2 from the germline V gene are LNHDA and SQIVND (reference sequence). Written as DNA, the CDR3 is TGTGCCAGTAGTATAGGACACGCCGGGACAGTTTATAGCAATCAGCCCCAGCATTTT. The encoded protein is CASSIGHAGTVYSNQPQHF.

V and J are TRBV9 and TRBJ2-7; TRBD2 might be the D (7 bases). V lost 0 bases and J 0 bases, leaving 13 bases between the germline ends. Germline values: CDR1 SGDLS, CDR2 YYNGEE. The CDR3 spans 16 residues. CDR3 DNA sequence: TGTGCCAGCAGCGTAGCTGACGGGGGGCCCTCCTACGAGCAGTACTTC. Its protein product is CASSVADGGPSYEQYF.

This rearrangement joins TRBV27 to TRBJ1-3; 8 bases are shared with TRBD1. There are 15 residues in the CDR3. The V gene end was trimmed by 6 bases and the J gene end by 6 bases; junction bases not matched to a gene: 10. The germline V gene encodes CDR1 MNHEY and CDR2 SMNVEV (reference sequence). Here the CDR3 reads CASSPSRDRINTIYF. The CDR3 DNA is TGTGCCAGCAGCCCCAGCCGGGACAGGATAAACACCATATATTTT.

The chain links TRBV6-5 to TRBJ2-2, with a weak D call TRBD2 (7 bases). The CDR3 runs 15 residues. Germline V gives CDR1 MNHEY, CDR2 SVGAGI. Trimming cost V 3 bases and J 6 bases, with 14 bases left between them. The CDR3 coding sequence is TGTGCCAGCAGTTATGGTGGGGGGGCCCCCGGGGAGCTGTTTTTT. It encodes CASSYGGGAPGELFF.

The rearrangement uses TRBV19 and TRBJ2-7, with TRBD1 matching 7 bases. CDR3 length: 15 amino acids. V dropped 4 bases and J dropped 0; count of bases not matched to a gene: 6. The germline V gene has CDR1 LNHDA and CDR2 SQIVND (reference sequence). CDR3: CASSTRQGYSYEQYF. The CDR3 region has the DNA TGTGCCAGTAGTACTCGACAGGGTTACTCCTACGAGCAGTACTTC.

A word on this clone: In the same sample, other DNA sequences code for this CDR3. This chain joins TRBV27 and TRBJ2-7; possible D gene TRBD2, 6 bases. CDR3 length equals 11 residues. V shed 5 bases and J shed 6 bases, with 8 bases lying between them. Germline V lookup: CDR1 MNHEY, CDR2 SMNVEV (reference sequence). The CDR3 reads CASSPGGEQYF. The CDR3 nucleotides read TGTGCCAGCAGTCCCGGGGGCGAGCAGTACTTC.